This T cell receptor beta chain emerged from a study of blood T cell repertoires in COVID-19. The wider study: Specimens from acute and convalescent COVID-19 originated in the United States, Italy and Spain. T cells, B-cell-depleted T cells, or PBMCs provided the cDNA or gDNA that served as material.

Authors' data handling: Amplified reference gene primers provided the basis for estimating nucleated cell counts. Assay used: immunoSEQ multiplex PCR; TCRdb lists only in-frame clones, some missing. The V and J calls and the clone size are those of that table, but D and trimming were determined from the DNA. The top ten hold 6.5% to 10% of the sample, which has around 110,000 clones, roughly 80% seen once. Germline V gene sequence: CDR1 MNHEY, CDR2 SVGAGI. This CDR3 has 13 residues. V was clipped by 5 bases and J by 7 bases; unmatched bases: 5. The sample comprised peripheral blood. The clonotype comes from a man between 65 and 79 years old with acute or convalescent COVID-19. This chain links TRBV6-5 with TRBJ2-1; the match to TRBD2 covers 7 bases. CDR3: CASSRTRRNEQFF. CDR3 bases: TGTGCCAGCAGTCGGACTAGACGTAATGAGCAGTTCTTC.